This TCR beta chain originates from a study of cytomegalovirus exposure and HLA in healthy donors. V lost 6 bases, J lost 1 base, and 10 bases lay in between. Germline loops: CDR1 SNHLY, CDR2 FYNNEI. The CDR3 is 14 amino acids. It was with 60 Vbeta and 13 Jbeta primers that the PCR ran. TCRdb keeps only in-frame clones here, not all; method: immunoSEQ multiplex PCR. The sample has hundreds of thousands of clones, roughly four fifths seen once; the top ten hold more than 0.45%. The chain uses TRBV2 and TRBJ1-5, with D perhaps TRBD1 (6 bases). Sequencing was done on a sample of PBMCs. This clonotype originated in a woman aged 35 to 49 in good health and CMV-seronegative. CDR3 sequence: CASRVDRSNQPQHF. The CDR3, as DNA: TGTGCCAGCAGAGTAGACAGGAGCAATCAGCCCCAGCATTTT.